This T cell receptor (beta chain) was captured by sequencing in a study of blood T cell repertoires in COVID-19. Germline loops: CDR1 MNHEY, CDR2 SVGAGI. V was shortened by 5 bases and J by 5 bases, with 9 bases between the two germline ends. This CDR3 has 13 residues. Assay used: immunoSEQ multiplex PCR; TCRdb lists only in-frame clones, some missing. The sample has fewer than 200,000 clones; 86% are singletons. Source material: peripheral blood. This clonotype was obtained from a man aged 65-85 years with active or convalescent COVID-19. J is TRBJ1-4 and V is TRBV6-5; D is uncertain. The CDR3 nucleotides read TGTGCCAGCAGTAGTATCCTAAATGAAAAACTGTTTTTT. It is translated as CASSSILNEKLFF.